The 2 T cell receptor beta chains in this list originate from one sample, sequenced in a study of T cell changes during pregnancy in multiple sclerosis. Libraries were prepared by immunoSEQ multiplex PCR; TCRdb keeps only in-frame clonotypes and omits some of them. This table has about 44,000 clones, approximately 91% appearing once. The specimen was CD4+ T cells from peripheral blood mononuclear cells, collected in the first trimester of pregnancy. Receptor source: a female donor with multiple sclerosis, enrolled in a pregnancy study.

The chain employs TRBV28 and TRBJ1-1; 7 positions agree with TRBD1. The CDR3 sequence is 16 residues long. Trimming cost V 6 bases and J 0 bases; bases outside gene matches: 10. Germline-derived CDR1 and CDR2 are MDHEN and SYDVKM. In DNA, the CDR3 is TGTGCCAGCAGGAGTAGGGGGCGATTTTTGAACACTGAAGCTTTCTTT. As protein: CASRSRGRFLNTEAFF.

This chain joins TRBV5-1 and TRBJ2-7; TRBD2 agrees at 7 bases. Germline values: CDR1 SGHRS, CDR2 YFSETQ. Losses at the gene ends were 2 bases for V and 3 bases for J; bases not matched to a gene: 5. The CDR3 is made up of 14 amino acids. As DNA, the CDR3 is TGCGCCAGCAGCTTCCCGACTAGCAGCTACGAGCAGTACTTC. This translates into CASSFPTSSYEQYF.